This TCR beta chain originates from a study of control samples from healthy donors and cancer patients. CDR1 and CDR2 from the germline V gene are SGHRS and YFSETQ. Unmatched junction bases numbered 8, after V lost 0 bases and J lost 8 bases. The CDR3 is 15 residues long. Clones were read by immunoSEQ multiplex PCR, and TCRdb kept only the in-frame ones, dropping some. The table shows 150,000 to 200,000 clones, with around 94% occurring only once. This clone was found once. Material: blood. The sequence was collected from a young man in good health. The chain carries TRBV5-1 and TRBJ2-3, with 8 nucleotides matching TRBD2. DNA of the CDR3: TGCGCCAGCAGCTTGGAACTAGCGGATCAGGGTACGCAGTATTTT. Translating it yields CASSLELADQGTQYF. Based on the CDR3 plus reference TRBV5-1 and TRBJ2-3, the full variable domain is KAGVTQTPRYLIKTRGQQVTLSCSPISGHRSVSWYQQTPGQGLQFLFEYFSETQRNKGNFPGRFSGRQFSNSRSEMNVSTLELGDSALYLCASSLELADQGTQYFGPGTRLTVL.